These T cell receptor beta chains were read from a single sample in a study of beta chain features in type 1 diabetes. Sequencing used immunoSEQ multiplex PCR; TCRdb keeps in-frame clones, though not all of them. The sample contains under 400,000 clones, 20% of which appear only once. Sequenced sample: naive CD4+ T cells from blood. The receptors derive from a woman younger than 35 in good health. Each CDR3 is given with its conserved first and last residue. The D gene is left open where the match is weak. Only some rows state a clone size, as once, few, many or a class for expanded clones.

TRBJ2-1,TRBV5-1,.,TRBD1,TGCGCCAGCAGCCCAGGGGGCCGAGGCAATGAGCAGTTCTTC,CASSPGGRGNEQFF
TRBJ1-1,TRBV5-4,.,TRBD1,TGTGCCAGCAGCTATCCCGGGACAGTGAACACTGAAGCTTTCTTT,CASSYPGTVNTEAFF
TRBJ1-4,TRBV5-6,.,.,TGTGCCAGCAGCCGAAACCGGGACACTCATTTT,CASSRNRDTHF
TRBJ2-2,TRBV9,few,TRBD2,TGTGCCAGCAGCGTAGCCACGCGGGAGCGCTCCGGGGAGCTGTTTTTT,CASSVATRERSGELFF
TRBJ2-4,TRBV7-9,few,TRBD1,TGTGCCAGCAGTTTAGGACAGGGCAACATTCAGTACTTC,CASSLGQGNIQYF
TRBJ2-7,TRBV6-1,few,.,TGTGCCAGCAGCGGGGACTCTCTGGAGCAGTACTTC,CASSGDSLEQYF
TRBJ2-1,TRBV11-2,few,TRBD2,TGTGCCAGCAGCTTGGGACTAGCGGGAAGTGAGCAGTTCTTC,CASSLGLAGSEQFF
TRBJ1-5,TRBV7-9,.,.,TGTGCCAGCAGTTTAGGGGGGCGCGACAATCAGCCCCAGCATTTT,CASSLGGRDNQPQHF
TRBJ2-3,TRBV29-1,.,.,TGCAGCGTTGAATCTGGGGGCGCAGATACGCAGTATTTT,CSVESGGADTQYF
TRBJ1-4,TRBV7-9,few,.,TGTGCCAGCAACCAGGGCCCAACTAATGAAAAACTGTTTTTT,CASNQGPTNEKLFF
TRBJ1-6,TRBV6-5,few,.,TGTGCCAGCAGTTATCAGGGACTGGGGAATTCACCCCTCCACTTT,CASSYQGLGNSPLHF
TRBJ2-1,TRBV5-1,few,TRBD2,TGCGCCAGCAGAACTAGCGGGATCACCTACAATGAGCAGTTCTTC,CASRTSGITYNEQFF
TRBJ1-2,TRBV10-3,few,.,TGTGCCAGCAGTTACGGGGTACCCACGTTTGGCTACACCTTC,CASSYGVPTFGYTF
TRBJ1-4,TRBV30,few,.,TGTGCCTGGGGTCTATCACTGAGGAGTGAAAAACTGTTTTTT,CAWGLSLRSEKLFF
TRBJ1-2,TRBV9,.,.,TGTGCCAGCAGCGTAGCCAGGGGAGACTTGACGGGACGGGGCTACACCTTC,CASSVARGDLTGRGYTF
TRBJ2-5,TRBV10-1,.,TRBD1,TGCGCCAGCAGTCGACAGGGAGACAACCAAGAGACCCAGTACTTC,CASSRQGDNQETQYF
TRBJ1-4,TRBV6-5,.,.,TGTGCCAGCAGTTACTCGGGGGCTCGTCTTGAAAAACTGTTTTTT,CASSYSGARLEKLFF
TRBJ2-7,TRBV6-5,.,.,TGTGCCAGCAGTTACGGCTGGACAGATTCCTACGAGCAGTACTTC,CASSYGWTDSYEQYF
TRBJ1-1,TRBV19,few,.,TGTGCCAGTAGTATTAGCCGCTTGAACACTGAAGCTTTCTTT,CASSISRLNTEAFF
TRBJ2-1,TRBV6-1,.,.,TGTGCCAGCAGTGATTGGGGCCGGGCCTCCTCCTACAATGAGCAGTTCTTC,CASSDWGRASSYNEQFF
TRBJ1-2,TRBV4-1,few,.,TGCGCCAGCAGGCATCCCGGGAGTGGACATGGCTACACCTTC,CASRHPGSGHGYTF
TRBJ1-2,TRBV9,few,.,TGTGCCAGCACCCGGTGGGGGGGAAGCTACACCTTC,CASTRWGGSYTF
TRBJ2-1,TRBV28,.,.,TGTGCCAGCAGGCTAGCGAGGAATGAGCAGTTCTTC,CASRLARNEQFF
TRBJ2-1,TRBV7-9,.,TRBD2,TGTGCCAGCAGCAGACTAGCGGGAGCGGGCAATGAGCAGTTCTTC,CASSRLAGAGNEQFF
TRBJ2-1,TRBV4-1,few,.,TGCGCCAGCAGCCAAATAGGCCAGGTTTACAATGAGCAGTTCTTC,CASSQIGQVYNEQFF
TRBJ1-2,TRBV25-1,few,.,TGTGCCAGCAGTGAATCCCAGGGTGATGGCTACACCTTC,CASSESQGDGYTF
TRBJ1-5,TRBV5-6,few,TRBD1,TGTGCCAGCAGCTTGGCGCAGGGGGCGCGAAGCAATCAGCCCCAGCATTTT,CASSLAQGARSNQPQHF
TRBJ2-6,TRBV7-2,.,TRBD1,TGTGCCAGCAGCCCAACAGGGGGCTCTGGGGCCAACGTCCTGACTTTC,CASSPTGGSGANVLTF
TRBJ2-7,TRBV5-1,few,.,TGCGCCAGCAGCTTGGGGCGAACTACCTACGAGCAGTACTTC,CASSLGRTTYEQYF
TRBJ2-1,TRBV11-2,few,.,TGTGCCAGCAGCCCCCCGGTCACAGGCGGTGAGCAGTTCTTC,CASSPPVTGGEQFF
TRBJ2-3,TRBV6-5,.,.,TGTGCCAGCAGTTACTCGGACTCCCTGGGTGGAGATACGCAGTATTTT,CASSYSDSLGGDTQYF
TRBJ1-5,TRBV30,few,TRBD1,TGTGCCTGGACGGGACAGGGGATTGGTCAGCCCCAGCATTTT,CAWTGQGIGQPQHF
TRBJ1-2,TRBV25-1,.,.,TGTGCCAGCAGTGAAGGAGGGCTGATCTATGGCTACACCTTC,CASSEGGLIYGYTF
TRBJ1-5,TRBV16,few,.,TGTGCCAGCAGCCAATCGGCAGGGGGCAATCAGCCCCAGCATTTT,CASSQSAGGNQPQHF
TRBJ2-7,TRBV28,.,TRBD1,TGTGCCAGCGGTCAAAGCCCGGGACAGGTCTACGAGCAGTACTTC,CASGQSPGQVYEQYF
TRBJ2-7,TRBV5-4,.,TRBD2,TGTGCCAGCAGCTTCGGGACTAGCGGGAGCTACGAGCAGTACTTC,CASSFGTSGSYEQYF
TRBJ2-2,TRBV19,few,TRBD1,TGTGCCAGTAGAAGGGGACAGGGGTTTACCGGGGAGCTGTTTTTT,CASRRGQGFTGELFF
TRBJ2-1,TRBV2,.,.,TGTGCCAGCAGTCAGGGCGCATCGGGTTCCTACAATGAGCAGTTCTTC,CASSQGASGSYNEQFF
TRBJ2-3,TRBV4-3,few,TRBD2,TGCGCCAGCAGCCAACAGGCAGGCGGGGGGGCCGGGGATACGCAGTATTTT,CASSQQAGGGAGDTQYF